This T cell receptor beta chain was captured in a study of OX40 agonist ivuxolimab in advanced cancers. Concerning the study at large: Ivuxolimab was a fully human IgG2 agonistic monoclonal antibody targeting the costimulatory receptor OX40 (CD134). In the dose-escalation cohort, 82.7% of patients were male, and the mean age was approximately 60 years, with a range of roughly 23 to 85. Three dose-escalation patients achieved partial responses, one with hepatocellular carcinoma and two with cutaneous melanoma. The paper describes the monotherapy dose-escalation part (N of about 47 patients) of the phase I trial of ivuxolimab. Patients were allowed to have had prior anti-PD-1, anti-PD-L1 or anti-CTLA-4 therapy, and 30% to 40% of the dose-escalation patients had previously received checkpoint inhibitors. Intravenous ivuxolimab was administered to patients every 2 weeks at six dose levels: 0.01, 0.1, 0.3, 1.5, 3 and 10 mg/kg. The purpose of peripheral TCRbeta sequencing was to test whether ivuxolimab changed TCR sequence diversity and led to clonal T-cell expansion. Among the 50 to 55 dose-escalation patients, roughly 20 had hepatocellular carcinoma, approximately 15 melanoma, 9 renal cell carcinoma and 9 head and neck cancer.

General conclusions and limits of the study: Low levels of normalized T-cell clonal expansion were also seen in some nonresponding patients. After ivuxolimab, CD8+ T cells had more expanded clones than CD4+ T cells on average. The antigen specificity of the peripheral T cells that underwent clonal expansion was not determined. At doses of 0.1 to 3.0 mg/kg, clonal expansion of both CD4+ and CD8+ T cells in blood was seen between baseline and week 6. In the 0.1-3.0 mg/kg groups, partial responders had among the lowest normalized peripheral clonal expansion, particularly in CD8+ T cells.

Genomic DNA was extracted from sorted cells for sequencing of the TCRbeta CDR3 region. The immunoSEQ Assay was used to sequence the TCRbeta CDR3 regions. Held by TCRdb, this immuneACCESS table contains in-frame sequences only and omits some clones. Under half of the omission traces to an unresolved V gene where checked; the cause of the rest is unknown. For this sample the table gives about 160,000 clones, of which approximately 94% were detected only once. About 0.31% of the sample comes from the top ten. In the germline V gene, CDR1 corresponds to MGHRA and CDR2 to YSYEKL. Counted from cysteine to phenylalanine, this CDR3 has 18 amino acids. Only the CDR3 part of the read is kept: 54 bases, read in frame from the first base. Relative to germline, V is missing 1 base and J is missing 0 bases, with 9 bases of the junction outside any gene match. As concerns this clone: What this receptor recognizes is not known. Qualities for individual bases were not recorded, and no much larger clone is one base off.

Patients with autoimmune disease history or receiving systemic immunosuppression were excluded from the trial. Peripheral blood for TCR sequencing was drawn from every dose cohort at baseline, at cycle 4 day 1 and at cycle 7 day 1. Samples came from an open-label, multicenter, first-in-human phase I dose-escalation trial of ivuxolimab. Adults with locally advanced or metastatic head and neck squamous cell, hepatocellular, melanoma or renal cell carcinoma were enrolled in the trial. Before TCR sequencing, CD4+ and CD8+ T cells were separately sorted from peripheral blood. Sequencing used CD4+ or CD8+ T cells sorted from blood, obtained in a trial of the OX40 agonist ivuxolimab. The chain is made from TRBV4-1 and TRBJ1-2; TRBD1 agrees with 9 junctional bases. The TCR originated in an adult with an advanced solid tumor such as melanoma, head and neck, liver or kidney cancer. The CDR3 has the sequence CASSQGRQGVIANYGYTF. The DNA sequence is TGCGCCAGCAGCCAAGGACGACAGGGGGTTATAGCTAACTATGGCTACACCTTC.